The rows below give T cell receptor beta chains drawn from one sample of a study of beta chain features in type 1 diabetes. Data came from immunoSEQ multiplex PCR; TCRdb stores just in-frame clones and leaves some out. Among approximately 240,000 clones listed, about a sixth were seen once. What was sequenced was naive CD4+ T cells from blood. Receptor source: a man aged 25-45 years with type 1 diabetes. The CDR3 runs from the conserved cysteine through the conserved F or W. Fields, in order: CDR3 length, J gene, D gene, V gene, clone size, CDR3 protein, CDR3 DNA. D genes are given only for firm matches. Where a row states a size, it is once, few, many or the class of an expanded clone; other rows omit it.

length: 14; J: TRBJ2-3; D: TRBD1; V: TRBV6-1; size: few; CDR3: CASKTGAEGEAQYF; DNA: TGTGCCAGCAAGACAGGGGCGGAGGGTGAGGCGCAGTATTTT
length: 15; J: TRBJ2-5; D: -; V: TRBV30; size: many; CDR3: CAWSPGQGYGETQYF; DNA: TGTGCCTGGAGCCCCGGGCAGGGGTATGGCGAGACCCAGTACTTC
length: 15; J: TRBJ2-3; D: -; V: TRBV28; size: few; CDR3: CASSSGGRGTNTQYF; DNA: TGTGCCAGCAGTTCGGGGGGTAGAGGGACAAATACGCAGTATTTT
length: 16; J: TRBJ2-1; D: TRBD2; V: TRBV11-1; size: -; CDR3: CASSLLLAGGFNEQFF; DNA: TGTGCCAGCAGCTTATTACTAGCGGGAGGCTTCAATGAGCAGTTCTTC
length: 16; J: TRBJ2-1; D: -; V: TRBV5-1; size: few; CDR3: CASSLDFDSPYNEQFF; DNA: TGCGCCAGCAGCTTGGATTTTGACAGTCCCTACAATGAGCAGTTCTTC
length: 13; J: TRBJ2-7; D: -; V: TRBV29-1; size: few; CDR3: CSVGLALTYEQYF; DNA: TGCAGCGTTGGGCTAGCACTTACCTACGAGCAGTACTTC
length: 11; J: TRBJ1-2; D: -; V: TRBV20-1; size: -; CDR3: CSALDGHGYTF; DNA: TGCAGTGCCTTAGACGGCCATGGCTACACCTTC
length: 16; J: TRBJ2-6; D: -; V: TRBV7-2; size: -; CDR3: CASSLFGAYGANVLTF; DNA: TGTGCCAGCAGCTTATTTGGCGCATACGGGGCCAACGTCCTGACTTTC
length: 15; J: TRBJ2-7; D: -; V: TRBV6-5; size: -; CDR3: CASSYDSARLGEQYF; DNA: TGTGCCAGCAGTTACGATTCGGCCCGCCTTGGCGAGCAGTACTTC
length: 13; J: TRBJ1-1; D: TRBD1; V: TRBV25-1; size: few; CDR3: CASSQGQVTEAFF; DNA: TGTGCCAGCAGTCAAGGACAGGTCACTGAAGCTTTCTTT
length: 15; J: TRBJ2-3; D: TRBD2; V: TRBV28; size: -; CDR3: CASSFSGRALYTQYF; DNA: TGTGCCAGCAGCTTTAGCGGGAGGGCCTTGTATACGCAGTATTTT
length: 13; J: TRBJ1-5; D: -; V: TRBV2; size: -; CDR3: CASSTENNQPQHF; DNA: TGTGCCAGCAGTACCGAGAACAATCAGCCCCAGCATTTT
length: 15; J: TRBJ2-5; D: -; V: TRBV18; size: -; CDR3: CASSPPVSAKETQYF; DNA: TGTGCCAGCTCACCACCGGTTAGTGCTAAAGAGACCCAGTACTTC
length: 17; J: TRBJ1-1; D: -; V: TRBV21-1; size: few; CDR3: CASSIRDSTGMNTEAFF; DNA: TGTGCCAGCAGCATCCGGGACTCAACCGGAATGAACACTGAAGCTTTCTTT
length: 12; J: TRBJ1-5; D: -; V: TRBV5-4; size: few; CDR3: CASSLLNQPQHF; DNA: TGTGCCAGCAGCTTGTTGAATCAGCCCCAGCATTTT
length: 14; J: TRBJ2-3; D: TRBD2; V: TRBV6-5; size: once; CDR3: CASSKREGTDTQYF; DNA: TGTGCCAGCAGCAAGCGGGAGGGCACAGATACGCAGTATTTT
length: 16; J: TRBJ2-3; D: TRBD1; V: TRBV11-1; size: few; CDR3: CASSSLSRGSTDTQYF; DNA: TGTGCCAGCAGCTCCCTAAGCAGGGGGAGCACAGATACGCAGTATTTT
length: 14; J: TRBJ2-7; D: -; V: TRBV9; size: few; CDR3: CASSSTTSSYEQYF; DNA: TGTGCCAGCAGCTCTACAACTAGCTCCTACGAGCAGTACTTC
length: 14; J: TRBJ1-1; D: -; V: TRBV7-9; size: -; CDR3: CASSLGGGNTEAFF; DNA: TGTGCCAGCAGCTTAGGTGGGGGGAACACTGAAGCTTTCTTT
length: 13; J: TRBJ2-7; D: TRBD2; V: TRBV4-2; size: once; CDR3: CASSQENAGVGYF; DNA: TGTGCCAGCAGCCAAGAAAACGCGGGAGTGGGATACTTC
length: 16; J: TRBJ2-7; D: TRBD2; V: TRBV11-2; size: -; CDR3: CASSPTRTSASYEQYF; DNA: TGTGCCAGCAGCCCCACCCGGACTAGCGCAAGCTACGAGCAGTACTTC
length: 14; J: TRBJ2-5; D: TRBD2; V: TRBV7-9; size: few; CDR3: CASSLLGLKETQYF; DNA: TGTGCCAGCAGCTTGCTGGGACTAAAAGAGACCCAGTACTTC
length: 14; J: TRBJ2-5; D: TRBD2; V: TRBV6-1; size: -; CDR3: CASRTSGMTETQYF; DNA: TGTGCCAGCAGGACTAGCGGGATGACAGAGACCCAGTACTTC
length: 14; J: TRBJ2-1; D: TRBD2; V: TRBV2; size: once; CDR3: CASSEGLAGGLEFF; DNA: TGTGCCAGCAGTGAGGGACTAGCGGGAGGCTTGGAGTTCTTC
length: 11; J: TRBJ1-5; D: -; V: TRBV29-1; size: -; CDR3: CSVVWGTTQHF; DNA: TGCAGCGTGGTTTGGGGCACCACCCAGCATTTT
length: 16; J: TRBJ2-1; D: TRBD2; V: TRBV7-9; size: -; CDR3: CASSFVSGSSYNEQFF; DNA: TGTGCCAGCAGCTTCGTTAGCGGGAGTTCGTACAATGAGCAGTTCTTC
length: 12; J: TRBJ1-1; D: -; V: TRBV29-1; size: few; CDR3: CSVKLVNTEAFF; DNA: TGCAGCGTTAAGTTGGTGAACACTGAAGCTTTCTTT
length: 15; J: TRBJ1-1; D: TRBD1; V: TRBV7-8; size: few; CDR3: CASSSTPGTALEAFF; DNA: TGTGCCAGCAGCTCCACTCCGGGGACAGCTCTTGAAGCTTTCTTT
length: 15; J: TRBJ2-3; D: -; V: TRBV4-1; size: -; CDR3: CASSQGSSSTDTQYF; DNA: TGCGCCAGCAGCCAGGGGTCGTCTAGCACAGATACGCAGTATTTT
length: 15; J: TRBJ1-2; D: TRBD1; V: TRBV30; size: few; CDR3: CAWSEGTGGWYGYTF; DNA: TGTGCCTGGAGTGAAGGGACAGGGGGCTGGTATGGCTACACCTTC
length: 16; J: TRBJ2-7; D: -; V: TRBV5-4; size: -; CDR3: CASSLARRDSSYEQYF; DNA: TGTGCCAGCAGCTTGGCCCGCAGGGATAGCTCCTACGAGCAGTACTTC
length: 11; J: TRBJ2-1; D: -; V: TRBV20-1; size: few; CDR3: CSARFYNEQFF; DNA: TGCAGTGCTAGATTCTACAATGAGCAGTTCTTC